This TCR beta chain came from a study of CD8 T cells in ankylosing spondylitis. Quantitative 5'-RACE was performed with molecular barcodes, and it yielded the TCR beta libraries. TCRdb called the 5' RACE reads again in MiXCR, with one record for every CDR3 protein. This table has about 240,000 distinct CDR3 sequences, roughly 8% appearing once. General study results and limits: Significantly higher representation of disease-linked clones was reported for matched ankylosing spondylitis synovial fluid. In synovial fluid and blood from reactive arthritis, some motif variants were previously reported. Disease-linked clones bore a CD8+ phenotype and were relatively rare in peripheral blood.

The CDR3 totals 14 residues. Germline CDR1 and CDR2: SGHRS and YFSETQ. V was clipped by 2 bases and J by 2 bases, with 10 bases between them. This clonotype has at least ten counts. Its antigen is still unknown. This chain joins TRBV5-1 and TRBJ2-5; a possible D gene is TRBD1 (6 bases). This TCR came from a female donor with ankylosing spondylitis or in good health (not recorded which). Sequencing input: blood, either unsorted or a sorted T cell fraction (not recorded which). This CDR3 reads CASSFGQTQETQYF. The DNA for the CDR3 is TGCGCCAGCAGCTTCGGACAGACTCAAGAGACCCAGTACTTC. Full variable domain (missing parts from reference TRBV5-1 and TRBJ2-5): KAGVTQTPRYLIKTRGQQVTLSCSPISGHRSVSWYQQTPGQGLQFLFEYFSETQRNKGNFPGRFSGRQFSNSRSEMNVSTLELGDSALYLCASSFGQTQETQYFGPGTRLLVL.